These T cell receptor beta chains were read from a single sample in a study of cytomegalovirus exposure and HLA in healthy donors. Measured with immunoSEQ multiplex PCR; TCRdb has only the in-frame clones, and not every one. The sample has over 120,000 clones; about 77% are singletons. The specimen was PBMCs. The receptors derive from a male donor in good health and CMV-seronegative. CDR3s include the opening cysteine and the closing phenylalanine or tryptophan. The D gene is left open where the match is weak. Clone size is not always given. Where it is, it says once, few, many or a class for expanded clones.

V: TRBV19
size: .
J: TRBJ2-1
D: TRBD1
DNA: TGTGCCAGTAGTCCCCTTGGGACAGGTGATAATGAGCAGTTCTTC
CDR3: CASSPLGTGDNEQFF

V: TRBV7-2
size: few
J: TRBJ2-7
D: .
DNA: TGTGCCAGCAGTACAACCCCTGGCCCCCGCTACGAGCAGTACTTC
CDR3: CASSTTPGPRYEQYF

V: TRBV2
size: .
J: TRBJ2-7
D: TRBD2
DNA: TGTGCCAGCAGCGGGAGGGGGTTTCTCGAGCAGTACTTC
CDR3: CASSGRGFLEQYF

V: TRBV5-4
size: .
J: TRBJ2-3
D: TRBD2
DNA: TGTGCCAGCACCACCCTACGGACTAGCGGGGGGGGCACAGATACGCAGTATTTT
CDR3: CASTTLRTSGGGTDTQYF

V: TRBV6-1
size: .
J: TRBJ1-1
D: .
DNA: TGTGCCAGCAGTGAATTGCAACAGGGCGGGACTGAAGCTTTCTTT
CDR3: CASSELQQGGTEAFF

V: TRBV11-2
size: .
J: TRBJ2-3
D: TRBD1
DNA: TGTGCCAGCAGCTCTCTCAGGGGGAAACGCACAGATACGCAGTATTTT
CDR3: CASSSLRGKRTDTQYF

V: TRBV21-1
size: once
J: TRBJ2-2
D: .
DNA: TGTGCCAGCAGCAATCCGATGAAGGACACCCCGAACACCGGGGAGCTGTTTTTT
CDR3: CASSNPMKDTPNTGELFF

V: TRBV4-2
size: .
J: TRBJ2-2
D: TRBD2
DNA: TGTGCCAGCAGCCAACTAACTAGCGGGAGGGACACCGGGGAGCTGTTTTTT
CDR3: CASSQLTSGRDTGELFF

V: TRBV10-1
size: .
J: TRBJ2-1
D: TRBD2
DNA: TGCGCCAGCAGTGAGTCTCCCCAGGCGGGAGTTAAGTTCTTC
CDR3: CASSESPQAGVKFF

V: TRBV25-1
size: .
J: TRBJ1-1
D: .
DNA: TGTGCCAGCAGGGGCCCCCTGGTCAACACTGAAGCTTTCTTT
CDR3: CASRGPLVNTEAFF

V: TRBV10-3
size: .
J: TRBJ2-7
D: TRBD2
DNA: TGTGCCATCAGCAGCGGGAGGGCCGCCTACGAGCAGTACTTC
CDR3: CAISSGRAAYEQYF

V: TRBV7-2
size: .
J: TRBJ2-1
D: .
DNA: TGTGCCAGCAGCTTAGGTCTGTACAATGAGCAGTTCTTC
CDR3: CASSLGLYNEQFF

V: TRBV5-4
size: .
J: TRBJ2-1
D: TRBD2
DNA: TGTGCCAGCAGCTGGGGACTAGCGGGAGGCGAGGATGAGCAGTTCTTC
CDR3: CASSWGLAGGEDEQFF

V: TRBV30
size: .
J: TRBJ2-3
D: .
DNA: TGTGCCTGGAGCCCCATCCCCCAGGTGCAGTATTTT
CDR3: CAWSPIPQVQYF

V: TRBV7-2
size: .
J: TRBJ1-3
D: .
DNA: TGTGCCAGCACCATAACAGAGACTGGAAACACCATATATTTT
CDR3: CASTITETGNTIYF

V: TRBV19
size: few
J: TRBJ2-1
D: TRBD2
DNA: TGTGCCAGCCTACTAGCGGGGACAGGTGAGCAGTTCTTC
CDR3: CASLLAGTGEQFF

V: TRBV29-1
size: .
J: TRBJ1-1
D: .
DNA: TGCAGCGTTCGTCAGGGTGGGACTGAAGCTTTCTTT
CDR3: CSVRQGGTEAFF

V: TRBV5-5
size: once
J: TRBJ2-7
D: .
DNA: TGTGCCAGCATCGGACTGGGACACAACTCCTACGAGCAGTACTTC
CDR3: CASIGLGHNSYEQYF

V: TRBV21-1
size: .
J: TRBJ2-3
D: .
DNA: TGTGCCAGCAGCAAAGGGGAGTTAGCGGGTTACACAGATACGCAGTATTTT
CDR3: CASSKGELAGYTDTQYF

V: TRBV6-4
size: .
J: TRBJ2-2
D: TRBD1
DNA: TGTGCCAGCAGGACAGGGTTTACCGGGGAGCTGTTTTTT
CDR3: CASRTGFTGELFF

V: TRBV18
size: once
J: TRBJ1-4
D: .
DNA: TGTGCCAGCTCACCAGGTGGGAGGTCTAATGAAAAACTGTTTTTT
CDR3: CASSPGGRSNEKLFF

V: TRBV6-6
size: .
J: TRBJ2-1
D: TRBD2
DNA: TGTGCCAGCAGTTACTCGTCTAGCGGGGGCTCAGGGCAGTTCTTC
CDR3: CASSYSSSGGSGQFF

V: TRBV14
size: .
J: TRBJ2-3
D: .
DNA: TGTGCCAGCAGCCACGACAGGCTACCGCCCCGGGACACAGATACGCAGTATTTT
CDR3: CASSHDRLPPRDTDTQYF

V: TRBV19
size: .
J: TRBJ2-1
D: TRBD2
DNA: TGTGCCAGTAGACGCGGGACTAGCGGATACAATGAGCAGTTCTTC
CDR3: CASRRGTSGYNEQFF

V: TRBV6-5
size: .
J: TRBJ2-7
D: TRBD1
DNA: TGTGCCAGCACCCCCCGCGAGGGACAGACCTACGAGCAGTACTTC
CDR3: CASTPREGQTYEQYF

V: TRBV11-2
size: .
J: TRBJ2-7
D: TRBD1
DNA: TGTGCCAGCAGCTTCGCTAACAGGGGGTACGAGCAGTACTTC
CDR3: CASSFANRGYEQYF

V: TRBV9
size: once
J: TRBJ2-7
D: TRBD1
DNA: TGTGCCTCAGGGGGCAAAAGCTACGAGCAGTACTTC
CDR3: CASGGKSYEQYF